These T cell receptor beta chains were read from a single sample in a study of shared clonotypes between healthy human individuals. Sequencing used immunoSEQ multiplex PCR; TCRdb keeps in-frame clones, though not all of them. Here the sample spans roughly 2.4 million clones, about 94% being singletons. The sample was naive CD4+ T cells sorted from blood. The receptors were sampled from a man aged 18 to 35 in good health. Both conserved end residues are part of each CDR3. Fields, in order: CDR3 protein, CDR3 DNA, clone size, D gene, J gene, V gene. The D gene is left open where the match is weak. Clone sizes are given selectively: once, few, many, or a class where the clone is expanded.

CDR3: CATSIEAGTVYEQYF
DNA: TGTGCCACCTCAATTGAGGCGGGGACAGTGTACGAGCAGTACTTC
size: -
D: -
J: TRBJ2-7
V: TRBV2

CDR3: CASSIGPGRSNYGYTF
DNA: TGTGCCAGTAGTATAGGCCCTGGACGGAGCAACTATGGCTACACCTTC
size: -
D: -
J: TRBJ1-2
V: TRBV19

CDR3: CASTPSGRVTYEQYF
DNA: TGTGCCAGCACTCCAAGCGGGAGGGTAACCTACGAGCAGTACTTC
size: -
D: TRBD2
J: TRBJ2-7
V: TRBV28

CDR3: CASRQVNEKLFF
DNA: TGTGCCAGCAGGCAGGTTAATGAAAAACTGTTTTTT
size: -
D: -
J: TRBJ1-4
V: TRBV2

CDR3: CASSIAYRGSNQPQHF
DNA: TGTGCCAGTAGTATAGCCTACAGGGGAAGCAATCAGCCCCAGCATTTT
size: -
D: TRBD1
J: TRBJ1-5
V: TRBV19

CDR3: CASSAWQGRGEQYF
DNA: TGTGCCAGTAGTGCGTGGCAGGGGAGAGGCGAGCAGTACTTC
size: once
D: -
J: TRBJ2-7
V: TRBV19

CDR3: CASSPSSHTGKDGYTF
DNA: TGTGCCAGCTCACCATCTTCTCACACAGGGAAGGATGGCTACACCTTC
size: -
D: -
J: TRBJ1-2
V: TRBV18

CDR3: CASSEDGSQYF
DNA: TGTGCCAGCAGTGAAGACGGGTCTCAGTACTTC
size: -
D: -
J: TRBJ2-5
V: TRBV2

CDR3: CASSLPVPYGYTF
DNA: TGTGCCAGCAGTTTACCAGTCCCCTATGGCTACACCTTC
size: once
D: -
J: TRBJ1-2
V: TRBV28

CDR3: CASSDRPRQNTDTQYF
DNA: TGTGCCAGCAGCGATCGTCCACGGCAAAACACAGATACGCAGTATTTT
size: -
D: -
J: TRBJ2-3
V: TRBV5-4

CDR3: CASSMGQTNSPLHF
DNA: TGTGCCAGCAGCATGGGACAGACTAATTCACCCCTCCACTTT
size: -
D: TRBD1
J: TRBJ1-6
V: TRBV7-8

CDR3: CASSLAGLKGTDTQYF
DNA: TGTGCCAGCAGCTTAGCTGGTTTGAAGGGCACAGATACGCAGTATTTT
size: -
D: -
J: TRBJ2-3
V: TRBV11-2

CDR3: CASILQGIGANVLTF
DNA: TGTGCCAGCATTTTACAGGGAATTGGGGCCAACGTCCTGACTTTC
size: -
D: -
J: TRBJ2-6
V: TRBV6-6

CDR3: CAWSVGRTDTQYF
DNA: TGTGCCTGGAGTGTAGGACGGACAGATACGCAGTATTTT
size: -
D: -
J: TRBJ2-3
V: TRBV30

CDR3: CASSYPRDEQFF
DNA: TGCGCCAGCAGTTATCCTAGGGATGAGCAGTTCTTC
size: -
D: -
J: TRBJ2-1
V: TRBV5-1

CDR3: CASSLDPGGNSPLHF
DNA: TGTGCCAGCAGCTTAGACCCAGGGGGTAATTCACCCCTCCACTTT
size: -
D: TRBD1
J: TRBJ1-6
V: TRBV7-8

CDR3: CASSYPTGIYREKLFF
DNA: TGTGCCAGCAGTTACCCGACAGGGATCTATAGGGAAAAACTGTTTTTT
size: -
D: TRBD1
J: TRBJ1-4
V: TRBV6-6

CDR3: CASSTQGPQETQYF
DNA: TGTGCCAGCAGCACTCAGGGGCCCCAAGAGACCCAGTACTTC
size: -
D: -
J: TRBJ2-5
V: TRBV6-1

CDR3: CASSLGGTGITGELFF
DNA: TGTGCCAGCAGCTTAGGAGGGACCGGTATAACCGGGGAGCTGTTTTTT
size: -
D: -
J: TRBJ2-2
V: TRBV11-2

CDR3: CASRAGLAGGETQYF
DNA: TGTGCCAGCAGGGCGGGACTAGCGGGGGGAGAGACCCAGTACTTC
size: -
D: TRBD2
J: TRBJ2-5
V: TRBV2

CDR3: CAWSSGLGQGQTQYF
DNA: TGTGCCTGGTCCTCCGGTTTGGGACAGGGGCAGACCCAGTACTTC
size: -
D: TRBD1
J: TRBJ2-5
V: TRBV30

CDR3: CASRPGSLRPCEQFF
DNA: TGTGCAAGTCGCCCCGGGTCATTACGCCCCTGTGAGCAGTTCTTC
size: once
D: -
J: TRBJ2-1
V: TRBV12-2

CDR3: CATSIGGGTEAFF
DNA: TGTGCCACCAGCATCGGGGGAGGCACTGAAGCTTTCTTT
size: -
D: -
J: TRBJ1-1
V: TRBV15

CDR3: CASSYQRNTEAFF
DNA: TGTGCCAGCAGTTATCAGAGGAACACTGAAGCTTTCTTT
size: -
D: -
J: TRBJ1-1
V: TRBV6-5

CDR3: CASSQSRQRNTEAFF
DNA: TGTGCCAGCAGCCAATCCAGACAGAGGAACACTGAAGCTTTCTTT
size: -
D: -
J: TRBJ1-1
V: TRBV7-2

CDR3: CASSRGTGTGTYEQYF
DNA: TGTGCCAGCAGCCGCGGAACCGGGACAGGAACCTACGAGCAGTACTTC
size: -
D: TRBD1
J: TRBJ2-7
V: TRBV2

CDR3: CASSFGEMNTEAFF
DNA: TGTGCCAGCAGTTTCGGGGAGATGAACACTGAAGCTTTCTTT
size: -
D: -
J: TRBJ1-1
V: TRBV27

CDR3: CASSIVYTGELFF
DNA: TGTGCCAGCAGCATAGTTTACACCGGGGAGCTGTTTTTT
size: -
D: -
J: TRBJ2-2
V: TRBV5-6

CDR3: CSGRLAGQETQYF
DNA: TGCAGCGGGAGACTAGCGGGGCAAGAGACCCAGTACTTC
size: -
D: TRBD2
J: TRBJ2-5
V: TRBV29-1

CDR3: CAWSSRRFTEAFF
DNA: TGTGCCTGGAGCTCTAGGAGATTCACTGAAGCTTTCTTT
size: -
D: -
J: TRBJ1-1
V: TRBV30

CDR3: CASSPGAGSYEQYF
DNA: TGTGCCAGCAGTCCTGGGGCGGGATCCTACGAGCAGTACTTC
size: -
D: -
J: TRBJ2-7
V: TRBV7-2

CDR3: CASSPNRGDEQYF
DNA: TGTGCCAGCTCACCAAACAGGGGGGACGAGCAGTACTTC
size: -
D: TRBD1
J: TRBJ2-7
V: TRBV18

CDR3: CAWSVRQSSGNTIYF
DNA: TGTGCCTGGAGTGTTCGACAGAGCTCTGGAAACACCATATATTTT
size: -
D: -
J: TRBJ1-3
V: TRBV30

CDR3: CASSVERGGPQYF
DNA: TGTGCCAGCAGTGTCGAAAGGGGAGGGCCCCAGTACTTC
size: -
D: TRBD2
J: TRBJ2-5
V: TRBV6-4

CDR3: CASSVVGGLGTDTQYF
DNA: TGTGCCAGCAGCGTAGTGGGGGGACTTGGCACAGATACGCAGTATTTT
size: -
D: -
J: TRBJ2-3
V: TRBV9

CDR3: CASSAERVSTLAGDEQYF
DNA: TGTGCCAGCAGTGCAGAGAGGGTGTCAACACTCGCGGGGGACGAGCAGTACTTC
size: -
D: TRBD2
J: TRBJ2-7
V: TRBV6-1

CDR3: CASSLDRGYGYTF
DNA: TGTGCCAGCAGCTTGGACAGGGGGTATGGCTACACCTTC
size: -
D: TRBD1
J: TRBJ1-2
V: TRBV5-6

CDR3: CASSPTGRETQYF
DNA: TGTGCCAGCAGTCCAACAGGACGAGAGACCCAGTACTTC
size: -
D: -
J: TRBJ2-5
V: TRBV6-5

CDR3: CASRGDRGSYEQYF
DNA: TGTGCCAGCAGGGGGGACAGGGGGTCCTACGAGCAGTACTTC
size: -
D: TRBD1
J: TRBJ2-7
V: TRBV27

CDR3: CASSSPGAKRYNEQFF
DNA: TGTGCCAGCAGCTCCCCTGGCGCTAAGAGGTACAATGAGCAGTTCTTC
size: -
D: -
J: TRBJ2-1
V: TRBV7-2

CDR3: CASSPYSSGSYEQYF
DNA: TGTGCCAGCAGTCCCTATTCTAGCGGGTCCTACGAGCAGTACTTC
size: -
D: TRBD2
J: TRBJ2-7
V: TRBV6-5

CDR3: CASSRGTSGTYEQYF
DNA: TGTGCCAGCAGTAGAGGGACTAGCGGGACCTACGAGCAGTACTTC
size: once
D: TRBD2
J: TRBJ2-7
V: TRBV6-5

CDR3: CASSQGSPGTGGNGYTF
DNA: TGTGCCAGCTCACAAGGGAGCCCCGGGACAGGGGGCAACGGCTACACCTTC
size: -
D: TRBD1
J: TRBJ1-2
V: TRBV18

CDR3: CASSLDGDIANQPQHF
DNA: TGCGCCAGCAGCTTGGACGGAGATATAGCGAATCAGCCCCAGCATTTT
size: -
D: -
J: TRBJ1-5
V: TRBV5-1

CDR3: CASTERERDEQYF
DNA: TGTGCCAGCACGGAGCGGGAGAGGGACGAGCAGTACTTC
size: -
D: TRBD2
J: TRBJ2-7
V: TRBV2

CDR3: CASSTSRVEQFF
DNA: TGTGCCAGCTCAACCTCTAGGGTTGAGCAGTTCTTC
size: -
D: -
J: TRBJ2-1
V: TRBV18

CDR3: CASSKVGSSYNEQFF
DNA: TGTGCCAGTAGTAAAGTTGGTAGCTCCTACAATGAGCAGTTCTTC
size: -
D: -
J: TRBJ2-1
V: TRBV19

CDR3: CASSLDPGAGYTF
DNA: TGTGCCAGCAGCTTGGATCCGGGGGCGGGCTACACCTTC
size: -
D: -
J: TRBJ1-2
V: TRBV5-4

CDR3: CASSLSSNSYTGELFF
DNA: TGTGCCAGCAGCTTGTCATCTAACTCCTACACCGGGGAGCTGTTTTTT
size: -
D: -
J: TRBJ2-2
V: TRBV7-2

CDR3: CASSLGTREYF
DNA: TGTGCCAGCAGTCTCGGGACTAGGGAGTACTTC
size: -
D: TRBD2
J: TRBJ2-5
V: TRBV27

CDR3: CASSLGALVVETQYF
DNA: TGTGCCAGCAGCTTGGGGGCTTTAGTAGTGGAGACCCAGTACTTC
size: -
D: -
J: TRBJ2-5
V: TRBV5-6

CDR3: CASSEVAASSYEQYF
DNA: TGTGCCAGCAGTGAAGTAGCGGCAAGCTCCTACGAGCAGTACTTC
size: -
D: -
J: TRBJ2-7
V: TRBV6-1

CDR3: CASSLVVTTEAFF
DNA: TGTGCCAGCAGCTTAGTTGTAACCACTGAAGCTTTCTTT
size: -
D: -
J: TRBJ1-1
V: TRBV7-9

CDR3: CATSRSDSQLFF
DNA: TGTGCCACCAGCAGATCCGACAGTCAACTGTTTTTT
size: -
D: -
J: TRBJ1-4
V: TRBV15